Included here is one T cell receptor beta chain sequence, with context. Its antigen is as yet unknown. Sequenced by immunoSEQ multiplex PCR; TCRdb stores in-frame clones only, minus some. The sample shows 50,000 to 85,000 clones, 85% of them seen only once. The sample belongs to a study of OX40 agonist ivuxolimab in advanced cancers. Looking at the study overall: Among those enrolled, mean age was 60 years (range about 23 to 79) and 75% to 85% were male.

The V and J ends lost 2 bases and 2 bases respectively, with 10 bases between them. Germline CDR1 and CDR2: LNHNV and YYDKDF (reference sequence). CDR3 length: 15 residues. Study outcomes and limitations: Clonal expansion among partial responders at 0.1-3.0 mg/kg ranked near the lowest.

The source of this sequence is an adult with an advanced solid tumor such as melanoma, head and neck, liver or kidney cancer. Sequencing was performed on CD4+ or CD8+ T cells sorted from blood, taken in a trial of the OX40 agonist ivuxolimab. The chain is built from TRBV15 and TRBJ2-1; D uncertain. The CDR3 loop reads CATSRYPPTYNEQFF. The CDR3 DNA sequence: TGTGCCACCAGCAGATACCCACCTACCTACAATGAGCAGTTCTTC.